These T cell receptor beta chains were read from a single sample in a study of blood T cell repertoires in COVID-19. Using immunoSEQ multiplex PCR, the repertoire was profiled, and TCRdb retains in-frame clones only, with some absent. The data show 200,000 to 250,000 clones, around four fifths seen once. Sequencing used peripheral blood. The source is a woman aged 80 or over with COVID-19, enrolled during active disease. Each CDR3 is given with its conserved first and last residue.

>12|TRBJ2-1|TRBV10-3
CAISGSNNEQFF
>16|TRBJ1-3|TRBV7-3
CASSLQGLSSGNTIYF
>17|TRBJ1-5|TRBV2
CASSEGGGRMSNQPQHF
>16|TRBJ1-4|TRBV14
CASSRSYSAGNEKLFF
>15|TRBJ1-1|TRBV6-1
CASSDLGAANTEAFF
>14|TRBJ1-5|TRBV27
CASSFGTGNQPQHF
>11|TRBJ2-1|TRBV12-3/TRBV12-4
CASSPGNEQFF
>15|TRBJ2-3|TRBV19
CASSIRTGITDTQYF
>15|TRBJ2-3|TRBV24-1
CATSDFGQLTDTQYF
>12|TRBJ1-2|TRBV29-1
CSVVGRQGRKTF
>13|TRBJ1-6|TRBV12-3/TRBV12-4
CASSLLPNSPLHF
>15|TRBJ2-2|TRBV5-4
CASSLGGANTGELFF
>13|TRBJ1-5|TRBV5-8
CASSFTGNQPQHF
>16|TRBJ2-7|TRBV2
CATQAGGTFSVYEQYF
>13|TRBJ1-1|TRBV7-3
CASSLSGNTEAFF
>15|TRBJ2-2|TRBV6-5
CASSRRTENTGELFF
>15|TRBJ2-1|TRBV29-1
CSVKSGRGSYNEQFF
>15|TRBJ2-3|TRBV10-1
CASSPGTGASDTQYF
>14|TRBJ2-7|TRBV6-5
CASTRARSSYEQYF
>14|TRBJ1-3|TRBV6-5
CASLDGASGNTIYF
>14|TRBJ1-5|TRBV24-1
CATSAKGGNQPQHF
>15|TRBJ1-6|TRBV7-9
CASSPDTSYNSPLHF
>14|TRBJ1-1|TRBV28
CASPKGRGSTEAFF
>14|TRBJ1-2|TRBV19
CASQQTGGDYGYTF
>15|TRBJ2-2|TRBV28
CASSLSGSGGRELFF
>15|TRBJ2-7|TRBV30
CAWSVAGGVPYEQYF
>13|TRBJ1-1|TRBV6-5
CASSLTGGTEAFF
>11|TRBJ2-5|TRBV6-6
CASPGKETQYF
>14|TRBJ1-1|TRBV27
CASSLHRGRTEAFF
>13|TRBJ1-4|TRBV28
CATWTFPREKLFF
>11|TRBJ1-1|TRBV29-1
CSVARDTEAFF
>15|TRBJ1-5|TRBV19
CASSMGGGGDQPQHF
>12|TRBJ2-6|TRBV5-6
CASSLLANVLTF
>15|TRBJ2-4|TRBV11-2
CASSLTTWTRNIQYF
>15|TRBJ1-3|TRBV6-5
CASSWGRVPGNTIYF
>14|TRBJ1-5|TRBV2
CASTPDRLNQPQHF
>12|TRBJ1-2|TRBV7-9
CASSLASRGHTF
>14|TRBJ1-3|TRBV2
CASGGGFSGNTIYF
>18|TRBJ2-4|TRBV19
CASMPGTVGGIAKNIQYF
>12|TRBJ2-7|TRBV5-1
CASSWDFYEQYF
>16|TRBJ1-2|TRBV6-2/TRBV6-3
CASSYSIGGQGDGYTF